This is a list of T cell receptor beta chains from one sample in a study of blood T cells in healthy people across ages. In TCRdb, the 5' RACE reads were re-called with MiXCR into one record per CDR3 protein. This sample has hundreds of thousands of distinct CDR3 sequences, with about 21% found just once. The sample was blood. The origin of the receptors is a man between 65 and 85 years old in good health. The CDR3 runs from the conserved cysteine through the conserved F or W.

V gene | CDR3 protein
TRBV4-1 | CASSPEPVRETQYF
TRBV27 | CASSTLGTGQETQYF
TRBV20-1 | CSAKDRGNNYGYTF
TRBV4-1 | CASRRGTGNEKLFF
TRBV5-5 | CASSSRAETQYF
TRBV21-1 | CASSNSREAAYNEQSF
TRBV10-3 | CAIRLGLAGAGDTQYF
TRBV20-1 | CSARGTVYNEQFF
TRBV5-5 | CASRDTVMSYEQYF
TRBV12-3/TRBV12-4 | CASSGAGTGSYEQYF
TRBV4-1 | CASSRDRTGSSYEQYF
TRBV3-1 | CASSQGTETYEQYF
TRBV6-6 | CASSYGQETQYF
TRBV15 | CATSSYRDKDEKLFF
TRBV7-3 | CASSTLAGGGANVLTF
TRBV12-3/TRBV12-4 | CASDPGTNNEQFF
TRBV6-1 | CASSEALLSRRGYTF
TRBV5-1 | CASSLETGGPSGETQYF
TRBV20-1 | CSARDGLAGVKRDYNEQFF
TRBV5-5 | CASQPRGQETQYF
TRBV27 | CASSFQTDSSSPLHF
TRBV20-1 | CSARGQNNEQFF
TRBV7-2 | CASSLGTGHSNQPQHF
TRBV20-1 | CSAKDRVNTEAFF
TRBV12-3/TRBV12-4 | CASSGQGLVTGELFF
TRBV28 | CASTLVGGFEQYF
TRBV29-1 | CSVFSRATNNEQFF
TRBV14 | CASSQSQGTYGYTF
TRBV6-5 | CASSYHGLAVTQETQYF
TRBV3-1 | CASSQDLDRGRNEQFF
TRBV6-5 | CASRTGTTYDSPLHF
TRBV7-2 | CASSLVVGDEQFF
TRBV5-1 | CASSLGGLAGRWEQFF